Described below is a single TCR beta chain sequence and its context. The antigen remains undetermined. V dropped 0 bases and J dropped 10 bases, with 14 bases sitting between them. Germline CDR1 reads SGHRS; CDR2 reads YFSETQ. The CDR3 extends over 15 amino acids. Extracted RNA was reverse transcribed, and the resulting cDNA served as sequencing template. This table comes from immunoSEQ multiplex PCR, and its TCRdb copy is limited to in-frame clones, with some not included. Of more than 100,000 clones in the sample, around 60% are singletons; the top ten hold less than 5.5%. The data stem from a study of CD8+ T cells in alopecia areata. Study conclusions and caveats: Higher clonality and more expanded CD8+ clones appeared in lesional than normal scalp.

The sequence came from a human donor with alopecia areata. This chain joins TRBV5-1 and TRBJ1-6; TRBD1 is a possible D gene (5 bases). This specimen consisted of CD4+ T cells sorted from blood, obtained at week 0. The CDR3 DNA reads TGCGCCAGCAGCTTGGATCGGGGGGAAGGCTCACCCCTCCACTTT. This gives the protein CASSLDRGEGSPLHF.